The clone carrying this T cell receptor (beta chain) appeared many times. Its antigen is not known. Germline loops: CDR1 MNHEY, CDR2 SVGAGI. The V gene end was trimmed by 6 bases and the J gene end by 4 bases; junction bases not matched to a gene: 7. The CDR3 has 15 residues. These data belong to a study of early T cells in non-severe SARS-CoV-2 infection. Study-wide findings and caveats: Reliance on VDJdb matching favored anti-spike CD8 responses; private and CD4 specificities were missed.

Unique molecular identifiers were added to individual cDNA molecules. TCRdb reprocessed the 5' RACE reads with MiXCR, giving one entry per CDR3 protein. Among about 42,000 distinct CDR3 sequences listed, approximately 6.3% were seen once. Sequences were derived from whole blood, sampled at baseline. The clonotype comes from an adult who was a healthcare worker with PCR-confirmed SARS-CoV-2 infection or an uninfected control (not recorded which). J is TRBJ2-7 and V is TRBV6-5, with 12 bases identical to TRBD2. CDR3 DNA: TGTGCCAGCAGGGCTACTAGCGGGGGGTCGTACGAGCAGTACTTC. Its translation: CASRATSGGSYEQYF.